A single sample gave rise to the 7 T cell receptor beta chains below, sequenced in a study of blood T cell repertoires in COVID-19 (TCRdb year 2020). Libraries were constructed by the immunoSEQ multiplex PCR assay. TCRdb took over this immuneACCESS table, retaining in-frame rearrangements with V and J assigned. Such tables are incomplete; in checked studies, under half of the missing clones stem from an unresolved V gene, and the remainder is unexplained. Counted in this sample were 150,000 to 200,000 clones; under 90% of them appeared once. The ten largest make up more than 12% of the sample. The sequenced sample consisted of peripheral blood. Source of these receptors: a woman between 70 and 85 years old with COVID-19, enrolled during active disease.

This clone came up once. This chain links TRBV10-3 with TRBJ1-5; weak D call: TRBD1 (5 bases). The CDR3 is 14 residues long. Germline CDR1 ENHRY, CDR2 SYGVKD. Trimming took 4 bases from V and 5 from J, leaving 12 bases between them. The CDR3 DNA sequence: TGTGCCATCAGTGGGATAGGGGAAGATCAGCCCCAGCATTTT. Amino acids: CAISGIGEDQPQHF.

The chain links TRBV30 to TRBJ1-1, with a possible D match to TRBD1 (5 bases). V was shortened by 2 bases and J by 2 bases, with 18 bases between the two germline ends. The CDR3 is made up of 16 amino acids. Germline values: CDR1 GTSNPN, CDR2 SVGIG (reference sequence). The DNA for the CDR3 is TGTGCCTGGAGTCCTACCCCCAGGGTCGCAAACACTGAAGCTTTCTTT. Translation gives CAWSPTPRVANTEAFF. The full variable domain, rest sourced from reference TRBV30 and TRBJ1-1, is SQTIHQWPATLVQPVGSPLSLECTVEGTSNPNLYWYRQAAGRGLQLLFYSVGIGQISSEVPQNLSASRPQDRQFILSSKKLLLSDSGFYLCAWSPTPRVANTEAFFGQGTRLTVV.

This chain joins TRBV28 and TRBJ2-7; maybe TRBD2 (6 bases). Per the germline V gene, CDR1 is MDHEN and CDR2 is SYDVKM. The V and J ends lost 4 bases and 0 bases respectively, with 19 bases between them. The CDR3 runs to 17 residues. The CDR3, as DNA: TGTGCCAGCAGTTCCGCCCGGGACTTGTTAAGCTCCTACGAGCAGTACGTC. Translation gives CASSSARDLLSSYEQYV.

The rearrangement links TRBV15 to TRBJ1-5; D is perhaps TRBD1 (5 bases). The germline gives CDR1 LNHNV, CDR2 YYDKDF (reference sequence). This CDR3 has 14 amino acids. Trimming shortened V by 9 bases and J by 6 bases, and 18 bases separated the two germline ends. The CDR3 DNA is TGTGCCACAAAAACAGATCAGGGTAGTCAGCCCCAGCATTTT. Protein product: CATKTDQGSQPQHF.

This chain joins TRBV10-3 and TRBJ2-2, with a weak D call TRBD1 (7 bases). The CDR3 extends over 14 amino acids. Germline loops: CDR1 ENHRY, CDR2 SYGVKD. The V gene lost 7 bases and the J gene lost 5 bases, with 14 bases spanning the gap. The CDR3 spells CAIKGAGRTGELFF. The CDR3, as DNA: TGTGCCATCAAGGGGGCAGGGAGGACCGGGGAGCTGTTTTTT.

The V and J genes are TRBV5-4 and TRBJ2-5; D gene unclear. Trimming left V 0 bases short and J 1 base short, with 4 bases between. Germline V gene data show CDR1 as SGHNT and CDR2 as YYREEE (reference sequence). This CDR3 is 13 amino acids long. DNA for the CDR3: TGTGCCAGCAGCTTGGGGCCCCAAGAGACCCAGTACTTC. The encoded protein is CASSLGPQETQYF.

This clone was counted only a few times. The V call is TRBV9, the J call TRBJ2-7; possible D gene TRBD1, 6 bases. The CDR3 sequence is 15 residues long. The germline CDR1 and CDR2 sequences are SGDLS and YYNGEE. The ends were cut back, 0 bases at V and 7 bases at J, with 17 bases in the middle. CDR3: CASSVGQGARGEQYF. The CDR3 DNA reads TGTGCCAGCAGCGTAGGACAAGGGGCGAGGGGGGAGCAGTACTTC.